Below, one TCR beta chain is given with its context. Its target is unknown. With V trimmed by 4 bases and J by 5 bases, 8 bases remained unmatched. Looked up from germline, CDR1 is GTSNPN and CDR2 is SVGIG (reference sequence). CDR3 length equals 14 residues. The table came from immunoSEQ multiplex PCR; TCRdb's copy has only in-frame clones and leaves some out. The table shows approximately 87,000 clones, with 90% to 95% occurring only once. This entry is derived from a study of OX40 agonist ivuxolimab in advanced cancers. Across the whole study: An agonistic human IgG2 monoclonal antibody against OX40 (CD134) was given. Melanoma, hepatocellular carcinoma, head and neck or renal cell cancer occurred in dose-escalation patients.

The study sampled blood at baseline, cycle 4 day 1, and cycle 7 day 1. Study results and limitations: On average, a greater number of expanded clones characterised CD8+ T cells relative to CD4+.

The material was CD4+ or CD8+ T cells sorted from blood, obtained in a trial of the OX40 agonist ivuxolimab. The clonotype was recovered from an adult with an advanced solid tumor such as melanoma, head and neck, liver or kidney cancer. V and J are TRBV30 and TRBJ2-3; 8 bases agree with TRBD2. The CDR3: CAWTPSGGGDTQYF. In DNA, the CDR3 is TGTGCCTGGACCCCAAGCGGGGGCGGAGATACGCAGTATTTT.